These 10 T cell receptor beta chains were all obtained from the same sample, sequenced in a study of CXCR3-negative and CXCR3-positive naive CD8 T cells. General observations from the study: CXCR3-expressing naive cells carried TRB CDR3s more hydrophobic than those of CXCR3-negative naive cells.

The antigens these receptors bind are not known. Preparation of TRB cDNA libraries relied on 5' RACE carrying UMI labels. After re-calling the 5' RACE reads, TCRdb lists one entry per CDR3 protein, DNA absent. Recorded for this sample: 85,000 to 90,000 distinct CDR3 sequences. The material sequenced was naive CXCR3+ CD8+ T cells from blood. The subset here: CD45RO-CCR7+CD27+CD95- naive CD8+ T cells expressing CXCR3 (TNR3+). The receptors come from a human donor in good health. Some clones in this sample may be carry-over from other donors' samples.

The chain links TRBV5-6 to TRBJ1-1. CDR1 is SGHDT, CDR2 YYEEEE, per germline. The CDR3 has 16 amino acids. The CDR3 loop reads CASSLAFRGPGTEAFF.

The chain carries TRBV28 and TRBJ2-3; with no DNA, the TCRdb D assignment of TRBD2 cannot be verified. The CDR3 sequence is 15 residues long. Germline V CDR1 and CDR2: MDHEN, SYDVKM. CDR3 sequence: CASCRLAETADTQYF.

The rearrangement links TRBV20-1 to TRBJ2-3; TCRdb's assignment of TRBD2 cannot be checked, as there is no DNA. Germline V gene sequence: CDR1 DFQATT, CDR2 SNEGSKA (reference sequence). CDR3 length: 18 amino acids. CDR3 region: CSASGSLGREGPTDTQYF.

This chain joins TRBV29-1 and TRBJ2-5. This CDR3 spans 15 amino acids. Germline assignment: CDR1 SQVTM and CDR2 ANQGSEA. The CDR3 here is CSVEDLYQYQETQYF.

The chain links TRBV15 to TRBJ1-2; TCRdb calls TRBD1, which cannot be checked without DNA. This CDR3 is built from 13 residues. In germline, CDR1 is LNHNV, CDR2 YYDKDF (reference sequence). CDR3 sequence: CATSRVTGYGYTF. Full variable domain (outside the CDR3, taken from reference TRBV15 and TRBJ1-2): DAMVIQNPRYQVTQFGKPVTLSCSQTLNHNVMYWYQQKSSQAPKLLFHYYDKDFNNEADTPDNFQSRRPNTSFCFLDIRSPGLGDTAMYLCATSRVTGYGYTFGSGTRLTVV.

The CDR3 sequence is CASSSFGAGYGYTF. J is TRBJ1-2 and V is TRBV5-6; TCRdb calls TRBD1, which cannot be checked without DNA. The CDR3 loop spans 14 amino acids. Germline V lookup: CDR1 SGHDT, CDR2 YYEEEE.

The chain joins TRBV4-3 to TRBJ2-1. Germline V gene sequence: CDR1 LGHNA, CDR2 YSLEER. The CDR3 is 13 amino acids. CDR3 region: CEHLGSLYNEQFF.

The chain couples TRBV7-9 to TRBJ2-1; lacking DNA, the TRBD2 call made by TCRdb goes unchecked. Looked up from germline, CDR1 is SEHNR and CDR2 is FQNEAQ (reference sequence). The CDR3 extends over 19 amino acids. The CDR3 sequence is CASSSSRASGRSSYNEQFF.

The CDR3 loop reads CASRIFSGGNTEAFF. V is TRBV2 and J is TRBJ1-1; TCRdb's assignment of TRBD1 cannot be checked, as there is no DNA. The CDR3 has 15 amino acids. CDR1 and CDR2 (germline): SNHLY, FYNNEI.

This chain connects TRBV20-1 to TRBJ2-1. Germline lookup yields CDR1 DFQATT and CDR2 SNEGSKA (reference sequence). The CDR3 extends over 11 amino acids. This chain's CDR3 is CSGQPANEQFF.